The 30 T cell receptor beta chains below all came from one sample that was sequenced in a study of beta chain features in type 1 diabetes. Of the isolated RNA, all was reverse transcribed, and so the sequenced material was expressed TCRB transcripts. TCRdb keeps only in-frame clones here, not all; method: immunoSEQ multiplex PCR. The sample gives 90,000 to 110,000 clones, approximately 37% of which show up once; roughly 0.059% is in the top ten. The sample consisted of stem cell memory CD4+ T cells from blood. These receptors were collected from a woman younger than 35 in good health.

The CDR3 bases are TGTGCCAGCAGTGAAGTTGCCGGAGTTGAAAAACTGTTTTTT. It specifies CASSEVAGVEKLFF. The rearrangement links TRBV2 to TRBJ1-4; D unclear. V was shortened by 1 base and J by 7 bases, with 10 bases between the two germline ends. The CDR3 totals 14 residues. Germline V lookup: CDR1 SNHLY, CDR2 FYNNEI.

This clone appeared a few times. The chain links TRBV27 to TRBJ2-3; TRBD2 might be the D (6 bases). CDR1 is MNHEY and CDR2 is SMNVEV in the germline V gene (reference sequence). V lost 3 bases and J 0 bases, leaving 10 bases between the germline ends. This CDR3 has 15 amino acids. CDR3 region: CASSFGGISTDTQYF. CDR3 sequence (DNA): TGTGCCAGCAGTTTCGGCGGGATTAGCACAGATACGCAGTATTTT.

J is TRBJ1-4 and V is TRBV6-6; D remains ambiguous. The V end was cut by 2 bases, the J end by 7 bases, with 8 bases between. CDR3 size: 13 residues. CDR1 is MNHNY, CDR2 SVGAGI, per germline (reference sequence). The CDR3 DNA reads as TGTGCCAGCAGTTACGGGCAGTTTGAAAAACTGTTTTTT. It encodes CASSYGQFEKLFF.

In DNA, the CDR3 is TGTGCCAGCAGCTACTTACTAGCGGGATTCGCAGATACGCAGTATTTT. The encoded protein is CASSYLLAGFADTQYF. The chain has TRBV7-2 and TRBJ2-3, with 10 bases lining up with TRBD2. Germline V gene data show CDR1 as SGHTA and CDR2 as FQGNSA. The V and J ends lost 4 bases and 4 bases, in that order; junction bases with no gene match: 8. CDR3 length: 16 residues.

This clone was recorded a few times. The chain couples TRBV4-2 to TRBJ1-4; 11 bases are shared with TRBD1. V lost 11 bases and J lost 3; bases outside the gene matches: 14. CDR3 length: 17 residues. In germline, CDR1 is LGHNA, CDR2 YNFKEQ. CDR3 loop: CACRPGTGGRANEKLFF. Here the CDR3 DNA reads TGTGCCTGCCGCCCCGGGACAGGGGGTCGCGCTAATGAAAAACTGTTTTTT.

The chain recombines TRBV10-2 with TRBJ2-7; D may be TRBD2 (5 bases). The V gene lost 3 bases and the J gene lost 0 bases, with 12 bases spanning the gap. Germline assignment: CDR1 WSHSY and CDR2 SAAADI. The CDR3 length is 15 residues. The CDR3: CASSDKRSSSYEQYF. Here the CDR3 DNA reads TGCGCCAGCAGTGACAAGCGGTCGAGCTCCTACGAGCAGTACTTC.

This sequence joins TRBV10-3 and TRBJ1-1; possible D gene TRBD1, 5 bases. Trimming removed 6 bases from V and 5 bases from J, with 13 bases in between. The length of the CDR3 is 13 residues. The germline V gene has CDR1 ENHRY and CDR2 SYGVKD. CDR3 nucleotide sequence: TGTGCCATCAGGGAAGGGAAGGGGACTGAAGCTTTCTTT. As protein: CAIREGKGTEAFF.

This chain connects TRBV5-6 to TRBJ2-7; 10 bases are shared with TRBD1. Germline-derived CDR1 and CDR2 are SGHDT and YYEEEE. The trim removed 4 bases at V and 3 bases at J, leaving 7 bases unmatched. CDR3 size: 15 residues. This CDR3 is CASSVLGQGGYEQYF. DNA of the CDR3: TGTGCCAGCAGCGTCCTAGGACAGGGGGGCTACGAGCAGTACTTC.

This sequence joins TRBV19 and TRBJ1-2, with D tentatively TRBD1 (5 bases). Germline V gene data show CDR1 as LNHDA and CDR2 as SQIVND (reference sequence). Trimming cost V 3 bases and J 7 bases, with 15 bases left between them. The CDR3 covers 14 residues. CDR3 in amino acids: CASSMGLIAGGYTF. The CDR3 DNA is TGTGCCAGTAGTATGGGACTTATTGCCGGTGGCTACACCTTC.

The V call is TRBV7-9, the J call TRBJ2-1; 13 bases align to TRBD2. The V segment lost 3 bases and the J segment 10 bases; nucleotides outside the gene matches: 9. The CDR3 extends over 16 amino acids. The germline V gene encodes CDR1 SEHNR and CDR2 FQNEAQ (reference sequence). CDR3 region: CASSLPGLAGVREQFF. DNA for the CDR3: TGTGCCAGCAGCTTGCCTGGACTAGCGGGAGTACGAGAGCAGTTCTTC.

This rearrangement joins TRBV6-5 to TRBJ1-2; D may be TRBD1 (5 bases). Germline V gene sequence: CDR1 MNHEY, CDR2 SVGAGI. The CDR3 consists of 15 residues. V shed 2 bases and J shed 0 bases, with 10 bases lying between them. In DNA form, the CDR3 reads TGTGCCAGCAGTTACGGCCCAGGGTCTAACTATGGCTACACCTTC. Translating it yields CASSYGPGSNYGYTF.

The chain joins TRBV10-3 to TRBJ2-1; 7 positions agree with TRBD2. This CDR3 is built from 16 residues. Germline V CDR1 and CDR2: ENHRY, SYGVKD. V shed 10 bases, J shed 5 bases, and the junction held 17 bases outside the gene matches. The CDR3 region has the DNA TGTGCCACAGCTCGCCTGGGGCTAGCGGTGAACAATGAGCAGTTCTTC. Its translation: CATARLGLAVNNEQFF.

The rearrangement joins TRBV18 to TRBJ2-7; D is unclear. Trimming pared 3 bases from V and 3 bases from J, leaving 6 bases between. From germline, CDR1 is KGHSH and CDR2 LQKENI. The CDR3 extends over 12 amino acids. DNA of the CDR3: TGTGCCAGCTCACCGACAAACTACGAGCAGTACTTC. It is translated as CASSPTNYEQYF.

The chain joins TRBV10-3 to TRBJ1-2; D is perhaps TRBD1 (6 bases). V dropped 2 bases and J dropped 8 bases, with 18 bases sitting between them. The CDR3 length is 15 residues. CDR1 and CDR2 (germline): ENHRY, SYGVKD. This CDR3 is CAISEKTGLKEGYTF. The CDR3 DNA sequence: TGTGCCATCAGTGAGAAGACAGGACTTAAGGAAGGCTACACCTTC.

The chain is built from TRBV5-1 and TRBJ2-5; TRBD2 aligns across 8 bases. The V gene end was trimmed by 1 base and the J gene end by 4 bases; junction bases not matched to a gene: 9. Germline V gives CDR1 SGHRS, CDR2 YFSETQ. This CDR3 comprises 16 residues. The CDR3 region is CASSLSPGGPRETQYF. The CDR3 DNA reads TGCGCCAGCAGCTTGTCCCCGGGAGGGCCAAGAGAGACCCAGTACTTC.

Only a few counts were recorded for this clone. Other nucleotide sequences in the sample specify the same CDR3. The chain uses TRBV18 and TRBJ2-5; a weak D match, TRBD2 (6 bases). CDR3 length: 14 amino acids. Trimming shortened V by 0 bases and J by 5 bases, and 10 bases separated the two germline ends. The germline CDR1 and CDR2 sequences are KGHSH and LQKENI. The CDR3 loop is CASSPPAGGETQYF. CDR3 DNA: TGTGCCAGCTCACCACCGGCAGGAGGGGAGACCCAGTACTTC.

The chain employs TRBV7-9 and TRBJ2-7; D is undetermined. CDR3 length equals 13 residues. V lost 5 bases and J 7 bases, leaving 15 bases between the germline ends. Germline V gene lookup returns CDR1 SEHNR and CDR2 FQNEAQ (reference sequence). CDR3 DNA: TGTGCCAGCAGCGCAAGCAGGCTACGGGAGCAGTACTTC. It translates to CASSASRLREQYF.

This clone was seen only a few times. The chain links TRBV10-3 to TRBJ2-7; D is unclear. CDR1 is ENHRY and CDR2 is SYGVKD in the germline V gene. Between the trimmed V and J ends, which lost 4 bases and 0 bases, there was a span of 7 bases. The CDR3 sequence is 13 residues long. This CDR3 reads CAISGSNSYEQYF. In DNA, the CDR3 is TGTGCCATCAGTGGGTCTAACTCCTACGAGCAGTACTTC.

This chain joins TRBV7-2 and TRBJ2-1; 11 bases match TRBD2. J was trimmed by 7 bases and V by 3 bases; bases with no gene match: 2. CDR3 size: 14 residues. Germline assignment: CDR1 SGHTA and CDR2 FQGNSA. As DNA, the CDR3 is TGTGCCAGCAGCTTGACTAGCGGGAAGAATGAGCAGTTCTTC. Its protein product is CASSLTSGKNEQFF.

The chain couples TRBV2 to TRBJ1-5, with 9 bases fitting TRBD1. There are 14 residues in the CDR3. Germline CDR1 is SNHLY and CDR2 is FYNNEI. J was trimmed by 7 bases and V by 7 bases; bases with no gene match: 8. The CDR3 loop reads CASTRQGVGQPQHF. The DNA for the CDR3 is TGTGCCAGCACCAGACAGGGGGTCGGGCAGCCCCAGCATTTT.

This clone has a handful of counts. The V gene is TRBV7-2, the J gene TRBJ2-2, with 9 bases that match TRBD2. The CDR3 loop spans 18 amino acids. Germline V lookup: CDR1 SGHTA, CDR2 FQGNSA. V lost 0 bases to trimming and J lost 0 bases; unmatched junction nucleotides: 5. The CDR3 protein is CASSLAASGAANTGELFF. CDR3 nucleotides: TGTGCCAGCAGCTTAGCGGCTAGCGGGGCCGCGAACACCGGGGAGCTGTTTTTT.

The V call is TRBV30, the J call TRBJ1-2; D uncertain. Germline loops: CDR1 GTSNPN, CDR2 SVGIG (reference sequence). The CDR3 is made up of 12 amino acids. V was pared by 7 bases and J by 5 bases, with 14 bases between. The CDR3 region is CASSRGGYGYTF. The CDR3, as DNA: TGTGCCTCGTCCCGCGGCGGGTATGGCTACACCTTC.

The rearrangement uses TRBV11-3 and TRBJ2-5; D call uncertain. The germline V gene has CDR1 SGHNT and CDR2 YENEEA. The ends were cut back, 5 bases at V and 5 bases at J, with 15 bases in the middle. The CDR3 contains 14 residues. This chain's CDR3 is CASSPGFPGETQYF. The CDR3 bases are TGTGCCAGCAGCCCCGGGTTCCCTGGGGAGACCCAGTACTTC.

The rearrangement links TRBV18 to TRBJ2-7; D possibly corresponds to TRBD2 (5 bases). Germline V lookup: CDR1 KGHSH, CDR2 LQKENI. V was cut by 0 bases and J by 5 bases, with 11 bases left in between. The CDR3 length is 14 residues. CDR3 in DNA: TGTGCCAGCTCACCACCGGAGGTGGGCCACGAGCAGTACTTC. Encoded protein: CASSPPEVGHEQYF. Full variable domain (missing parts from reference TRBV18 and TRBJ2-7): NAGVMQNPRHLVRRRGQEARLRCSPMKGHSHVYWYRQLPEEGLKFMVYLQKENIIDESGMPKERFSAEFPKEGPSILRIQQVVRGDSAAYFCASSPPEVGHEQYFGPGTRLTVT.

This sequence joins TRBV5-5 and TRBJ2-2, with TRBD1 as a possible D gene (6 bases). Germline-derived CDR1 and CDR2 are SGHKS and YYEKEE (reference sequence). Between the trimmed V and J ends, which lost 3 bases and 6 bases, there was a span of 6 bases. The CDR3 is 12 residues long. CDR3 amino acids: CASSSGAGELFF. As DNA, the CDR3 is TGTGCCAGCAGCTCAGGGGCCGGGGAGCTGTTTTTT.

This clone came up a few times. The chain recombines TRBV4-2 with TRBJ2-7, with 9 bases fitting TRBD2. This CDR3 region has 18 residues. V shed 0 bases, J shed 1 base, and the junction held 10 bases outside the gene matches. Germline V gene sequence: CDR1 LGHNA, CDR2 YNFKEQ. Written as DNA, the CDR3 is TGTGCCAGCAGCCAAGATCTCTATCTAGCGGGGTTATCCTACGAGCAGTACTTC. It codes for CASSQDLYLAGLSYEQYF.

The chain joins TRBV5-1 to TRBJ2-1; D ambiguous. Germline V CDR1 and CDR2: SGHRS, YFSETQ. Trimming cost V 0 bases and J 10 bases, with 8 bases left between them. The CDR3 is 12 amino acids. CDR3 region: CASSLGVGEQFF. The CDR3 nucleotides read TGCGCCAGCAGCTTGGGGGTCGGGGAGCAGTTCTTC.

The CDR3 region is CSARDQYEQYF. The DNA of the CDR3 is TGCAGTGCTAGAGATCAATACGAGCAGTACTTC. The chain carries TRBV20-1 and TRBJ2-5; D unresolved. The tail of the sequence fits TRBJ2-7 better, so the J call may be wrong. This CDR3 is built from 11 residues. CDR1 and CDR2 from the germline V gene are DFQATT and SNEGSKA (reference sequence).

The V and J genes are TRBV6-6 and TRBJ2-7; 8 positions agree with TRBD2. Trimming at V came to 8 bases and at J to 5 bases, leaving 11 bases not matched to a gene. The CDR3 covers 14 residues. Germline V lookup: CDR1 MNHNY, CDR2 SVGAGI (reference sequence). The CDR3 loop is CASRPGTRDDEQYF. CDR3 nucleotide sequence: TGTGCCAGCCGACCCGGGACTAGAGACGACGAGCAGTACTTC.

The rearrangement uses TRBV7-9 and TRBJ2-1; 13 bases map to TRBD2. J lost 2 bases, V lost 0 bases, and 4 bases had no gene match. Germline values: CDR1 SEHNR, CDR2 FQNEAQ (reference sequence). CDR3 size: 18 residues. The DNA of the CDR3 is TGTGCCAGCAGCTTAGCGAGGGGACTAGCGGGGACCTACAATGAGCAGTTCTTC. Translation: CASSLARGLAGTYNEQFF. Using reference TRBV7-9 and TRBJ2-1 for the parts outside the CDR3, the full variable domain is DTGVSQNPRHKITKRGQNVTFRCDPISEHNRLYWYRQTLGQGPEFLTYFQNEAQLEKSRLLSDRFSAERPKGSFSTLEIQRTEQGDSAMYLCASSLARGLAGTYNEQFFGPGTRLTVL.